This is a list of T cell receptor beta chains from one sample in a study of blood T cell repertoires in COVID-19. Profiled with immunoSEQ multiplex PCR; TCRdb holds only in-frame clones, not every one. The sample has 200,000 or so clones, approximately 90% seen once. The sequenced sample consisted of PBMCs or T cells enriched from blood (not recorded which). The receptors were gathered from a woman aged 40 to 50 with acute COVID-19. The CDR3 runs from the conserved cysteine through the conserved F or W. The D gene is left open where the match is weak. The listing skips clone size in some rows; elsewhere it reads once, few, many or a size class.

clone_size	v_call	j_call	d_call	cdr3_aa	cdr3_nt
.	TRBV7-9	TRBJ1-1	.	CASSQVGMNTEAFF	TGTGCCAGCAGCCAGGTAGGCATGAACACTGAAGCTTTCTTT
.	TRBV6-6	TRBJ2-7	TRBD1	CASSSGQGFYEQYF	TGTGCCAGCAGTTCCGGACAGGGGTTCTACGAGCAGTACTTC
.	TRBV2	TRBJ1-5	TRBD1	CASSVQGAQGQPQHF	TGTGCCAGCAGTGTTCAGGGGGCGCAGGGGCAGCCCCAGCATTTT
.	TRBV9	TRBJ1-1	.	CASSPRGWTEAFF	TGTGCCAGCAGCCCCCGGGGATGGACTGAAGCTTTCTTT
.	TRBV27	TRBJ1-6	TRBD1	CASSYSPRDRVDSPLHF	TGTGCCAGCAGTTACTCCCCCCGGGACAGGGTGGATTCACCCCTCCACTTT
.	TRBV13	TRBJ1-1	.	CASSLGLLNTEAFF	TGTGCCAGCAGCTTAGGACTGCTGAACACTGAAGCTTTCTTT
.	TRBV19	TRBJ2-3	.	CASSIGTRAHTQYF	TGTGCCAGTAGTATAGGGACTCGTGCACATACGCAGTATTTT
once	TRBV18	TRBJ1-5	TRBD1	CASSLGTVNNQPQHF	TGTGCCAGCTCACTCGGGACAGTCAACAATCAGCCCCAGCATTTT
.	TRBV4-1	TRBJ1-1	TRBD1	CASSRSGQGNTEAFF	TGCGCCAGCAGCCGTTCTGGACAGGGGAACACTGAAGCTTTCTTT
medium-sized	TRBV12-3/TRBV12-4	TRBJ1-1	.	CASKRAARTEAFF	TGTGCCAGCAAGAGGGCAGCGAGGACTGAAGCTTTCTTT
.	TRBV7-9	TRBJ2-2	.	CASSPTVNGGELFF	TGTGCCAGCAGCCCGACAGTGAACGGCGGGGAGCTGTTTTTT
.	TRBV19	TRBJ1-1	.	CASSIVSSPNTEAFF	TGTGCCAGTAGTATAGTTTCCAGTCCGAACACTGAAGCTTTCTTT
.	TRBV18	TRBJ1-2	.	CASSPPSARLYGYTF	TGTGCCAGCTCACCACCTTCGGCCAGGCTCTATGGCTACACCTTC
once	TRBV9	TRBJ1-2	TRBD1	CASSGRDRYYGYTF	TGTGCCAGCAGCGGTCGGGACAGATACTATGGCTACACCTTC
.	TRBV10-3	TRBJ1-1	TRBD1	CAISYFGTDNTEAFF	TGTGCCATCAGCTACTTCGGGACAGACAACACTGAAGCTTTCTTT
.	TRBV27	TRBJ1-1	TRBD1	CASSSRTGGVGNTEAFF	TGTGCCAGCAGTTCCCGGACAGGGGGCGTTGGGAACACTGAAGCTTTCTTT
.	TRBV27	TRBJ2-2	.	CASSLISGVDTGELFF	TGTGCCAGCAGTTTAATTTCAGGGGTGGACACCGGGGAGCTGTTTTTT
.	TRBV4-3	TRBJ1-6	.	CASSKGTGSAPLHF	TGCGCCAGCAGCAAAGGTACAGGGTCGGCACCCCTCCACTTT
.	TRBV12-3/TRBV12-4	TRBJ1-1	.	CASSHTGNEAFF	TGTGCCAGCAGTCACACAGGAAATGAAGCTTTCTTT
.	TRBV2	TRBJ1-3	TRBD1	CASRTGLSGNTIYF	TGTGCCAGCAGGACAGGGCTCTCTGGAAACACCATATATTTT
.	TRBV5-5	TRBJ1-5	TRBD1	CASSNFDGTGSNQPQHF	TGTGCCAGCAGCAACTTTGATGGGACAGGGAGCAATCAGCCCCAGCATTTT
.	TRBV18	TRBJ1-1	.	CASSPQTENTEAFF	TGTGCCAGCTCGCCCCAGACAGAGAACACTGAAGCTTTCTTT
.	TRBV11-2	TRBJ1-6	.	CASSFLPGWESPLHF	TGTGCCAGCAGCTTCCTCCCCGGTTGGGAGTCACCCCTCCACTTT
.	TRBV19	TRBJ1-1	.	CASSRVKNTEAFF	TGTGCCAGTAGTCGGGTTAAGAACACTGAAGCTTTCTTT
.	TRBV7-2	TRBJ2-1	.	CASSPEPLYNEQFF	TGTGCCAGCAGCCCAGAACCCTTATACAATGAGCAGTTCTTC
.	TRBV15	TRBJ2-1	TRBD1	CATSGWGQGASYNEQFF	TGTGCCACCAGCGGCTGGGGACAGGGGGCCTCCTACAATGAGCAGTTCTTC